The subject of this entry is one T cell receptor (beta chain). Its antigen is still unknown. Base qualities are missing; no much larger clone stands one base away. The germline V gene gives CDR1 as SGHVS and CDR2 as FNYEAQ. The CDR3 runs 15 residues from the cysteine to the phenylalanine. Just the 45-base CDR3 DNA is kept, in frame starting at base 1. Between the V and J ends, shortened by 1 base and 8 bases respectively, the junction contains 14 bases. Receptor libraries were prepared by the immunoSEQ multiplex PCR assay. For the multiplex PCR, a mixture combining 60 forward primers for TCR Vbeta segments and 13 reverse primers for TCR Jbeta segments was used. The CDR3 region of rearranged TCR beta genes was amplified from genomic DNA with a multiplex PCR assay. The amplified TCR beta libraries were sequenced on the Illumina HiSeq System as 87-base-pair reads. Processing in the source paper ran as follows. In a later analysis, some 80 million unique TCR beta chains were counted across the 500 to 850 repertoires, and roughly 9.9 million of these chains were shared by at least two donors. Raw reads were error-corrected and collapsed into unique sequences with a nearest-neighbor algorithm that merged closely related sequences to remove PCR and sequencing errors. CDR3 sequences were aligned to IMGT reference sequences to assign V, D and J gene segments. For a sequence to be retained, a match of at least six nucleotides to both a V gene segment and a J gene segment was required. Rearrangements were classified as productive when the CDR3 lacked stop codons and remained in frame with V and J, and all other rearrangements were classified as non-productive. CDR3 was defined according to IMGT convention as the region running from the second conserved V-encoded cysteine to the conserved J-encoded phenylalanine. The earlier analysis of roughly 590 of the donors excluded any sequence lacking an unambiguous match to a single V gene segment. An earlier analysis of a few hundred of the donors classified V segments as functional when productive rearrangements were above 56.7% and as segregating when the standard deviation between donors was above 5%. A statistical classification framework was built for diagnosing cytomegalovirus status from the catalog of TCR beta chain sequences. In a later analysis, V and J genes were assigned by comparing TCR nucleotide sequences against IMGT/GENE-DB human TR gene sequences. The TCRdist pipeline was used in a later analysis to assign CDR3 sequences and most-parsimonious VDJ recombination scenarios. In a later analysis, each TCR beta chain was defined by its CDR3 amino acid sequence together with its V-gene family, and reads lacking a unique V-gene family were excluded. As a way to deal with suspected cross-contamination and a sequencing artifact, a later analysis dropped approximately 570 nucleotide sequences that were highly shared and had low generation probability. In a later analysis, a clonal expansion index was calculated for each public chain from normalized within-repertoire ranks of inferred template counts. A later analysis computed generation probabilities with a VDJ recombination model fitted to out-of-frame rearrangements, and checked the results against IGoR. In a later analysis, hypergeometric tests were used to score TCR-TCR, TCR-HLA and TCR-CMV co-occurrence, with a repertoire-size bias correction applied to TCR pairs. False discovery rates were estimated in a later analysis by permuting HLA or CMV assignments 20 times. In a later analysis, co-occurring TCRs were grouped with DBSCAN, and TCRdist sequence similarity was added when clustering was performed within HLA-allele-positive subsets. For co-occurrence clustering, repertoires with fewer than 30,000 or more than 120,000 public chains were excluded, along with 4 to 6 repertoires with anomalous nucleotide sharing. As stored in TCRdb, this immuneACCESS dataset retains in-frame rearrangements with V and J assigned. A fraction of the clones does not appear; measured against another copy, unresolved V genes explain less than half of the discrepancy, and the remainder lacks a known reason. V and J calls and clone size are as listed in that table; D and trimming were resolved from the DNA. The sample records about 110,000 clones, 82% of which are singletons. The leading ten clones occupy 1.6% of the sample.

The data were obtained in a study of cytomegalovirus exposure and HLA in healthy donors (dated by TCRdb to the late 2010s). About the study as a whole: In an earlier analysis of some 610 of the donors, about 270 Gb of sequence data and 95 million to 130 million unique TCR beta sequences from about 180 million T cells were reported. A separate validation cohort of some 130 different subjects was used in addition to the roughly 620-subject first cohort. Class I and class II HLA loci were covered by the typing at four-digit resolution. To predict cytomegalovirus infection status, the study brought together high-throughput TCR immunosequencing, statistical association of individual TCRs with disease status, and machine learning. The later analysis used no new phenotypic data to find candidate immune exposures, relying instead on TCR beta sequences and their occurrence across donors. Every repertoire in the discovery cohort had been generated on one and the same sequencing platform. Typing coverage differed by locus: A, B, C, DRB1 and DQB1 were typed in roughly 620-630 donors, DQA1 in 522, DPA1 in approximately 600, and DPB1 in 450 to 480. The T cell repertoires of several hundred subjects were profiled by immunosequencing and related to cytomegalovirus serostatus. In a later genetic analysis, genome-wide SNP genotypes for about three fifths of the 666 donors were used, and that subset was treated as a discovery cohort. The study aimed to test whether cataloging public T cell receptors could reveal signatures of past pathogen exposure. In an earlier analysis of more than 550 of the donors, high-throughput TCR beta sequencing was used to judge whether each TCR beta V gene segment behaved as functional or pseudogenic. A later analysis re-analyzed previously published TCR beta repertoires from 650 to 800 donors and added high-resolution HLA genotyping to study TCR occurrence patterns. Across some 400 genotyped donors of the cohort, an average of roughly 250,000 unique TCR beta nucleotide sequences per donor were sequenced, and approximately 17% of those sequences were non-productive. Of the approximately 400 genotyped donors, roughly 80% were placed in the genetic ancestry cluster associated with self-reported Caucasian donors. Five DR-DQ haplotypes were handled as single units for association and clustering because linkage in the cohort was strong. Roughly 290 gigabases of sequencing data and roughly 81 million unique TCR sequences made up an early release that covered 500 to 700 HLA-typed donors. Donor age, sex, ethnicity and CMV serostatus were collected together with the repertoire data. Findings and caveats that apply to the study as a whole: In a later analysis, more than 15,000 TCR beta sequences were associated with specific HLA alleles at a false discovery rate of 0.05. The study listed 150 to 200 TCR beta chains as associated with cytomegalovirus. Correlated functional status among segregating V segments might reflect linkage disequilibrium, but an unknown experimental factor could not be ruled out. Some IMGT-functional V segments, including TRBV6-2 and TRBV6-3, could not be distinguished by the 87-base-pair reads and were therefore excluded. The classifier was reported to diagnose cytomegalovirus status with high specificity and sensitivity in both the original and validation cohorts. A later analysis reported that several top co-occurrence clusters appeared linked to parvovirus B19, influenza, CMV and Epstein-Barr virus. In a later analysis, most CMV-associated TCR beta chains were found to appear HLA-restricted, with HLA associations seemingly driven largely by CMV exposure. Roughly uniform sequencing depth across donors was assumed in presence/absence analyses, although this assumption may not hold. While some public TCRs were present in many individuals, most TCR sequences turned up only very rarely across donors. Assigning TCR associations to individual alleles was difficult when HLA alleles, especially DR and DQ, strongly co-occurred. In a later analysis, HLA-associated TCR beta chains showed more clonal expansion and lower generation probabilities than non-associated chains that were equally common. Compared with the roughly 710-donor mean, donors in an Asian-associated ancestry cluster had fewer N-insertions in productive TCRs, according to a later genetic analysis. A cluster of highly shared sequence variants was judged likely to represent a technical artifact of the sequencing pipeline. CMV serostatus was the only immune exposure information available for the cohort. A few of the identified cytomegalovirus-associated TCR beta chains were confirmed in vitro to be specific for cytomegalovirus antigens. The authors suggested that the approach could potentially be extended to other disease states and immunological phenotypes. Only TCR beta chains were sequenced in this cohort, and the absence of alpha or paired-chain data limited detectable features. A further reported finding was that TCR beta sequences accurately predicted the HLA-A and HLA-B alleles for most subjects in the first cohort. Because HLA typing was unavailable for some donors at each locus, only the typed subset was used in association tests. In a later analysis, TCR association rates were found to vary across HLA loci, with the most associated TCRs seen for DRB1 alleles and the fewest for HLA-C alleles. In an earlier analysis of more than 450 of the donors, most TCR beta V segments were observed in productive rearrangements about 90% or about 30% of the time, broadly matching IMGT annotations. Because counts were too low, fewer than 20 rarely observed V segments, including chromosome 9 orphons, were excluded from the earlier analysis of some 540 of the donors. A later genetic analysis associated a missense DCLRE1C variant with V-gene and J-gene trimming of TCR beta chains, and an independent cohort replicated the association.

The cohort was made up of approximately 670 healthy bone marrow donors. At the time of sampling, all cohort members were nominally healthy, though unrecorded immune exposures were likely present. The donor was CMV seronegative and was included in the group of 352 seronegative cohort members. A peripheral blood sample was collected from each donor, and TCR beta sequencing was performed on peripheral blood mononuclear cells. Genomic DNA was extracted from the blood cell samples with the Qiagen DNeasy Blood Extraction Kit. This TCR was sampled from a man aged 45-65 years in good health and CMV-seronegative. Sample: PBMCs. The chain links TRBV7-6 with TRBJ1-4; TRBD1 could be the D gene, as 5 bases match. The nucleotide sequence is TGTGCCAGCAGCTTAGAGGCTGGGGGGAACGAAAAACTGTTTTTT. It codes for CASSLEAGGNEKLFF. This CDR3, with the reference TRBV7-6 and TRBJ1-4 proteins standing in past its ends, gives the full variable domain GAGVSQSPRYKVTKRGQDVALRCDPISGHVSLYWYRQALGQGPEFLTYFNYEAQQDKSGLPNDRFSAERPEGSISTLTIQRTEQRDSAMYRCASSLEAGGNEKLFFGSGTQLSVL.